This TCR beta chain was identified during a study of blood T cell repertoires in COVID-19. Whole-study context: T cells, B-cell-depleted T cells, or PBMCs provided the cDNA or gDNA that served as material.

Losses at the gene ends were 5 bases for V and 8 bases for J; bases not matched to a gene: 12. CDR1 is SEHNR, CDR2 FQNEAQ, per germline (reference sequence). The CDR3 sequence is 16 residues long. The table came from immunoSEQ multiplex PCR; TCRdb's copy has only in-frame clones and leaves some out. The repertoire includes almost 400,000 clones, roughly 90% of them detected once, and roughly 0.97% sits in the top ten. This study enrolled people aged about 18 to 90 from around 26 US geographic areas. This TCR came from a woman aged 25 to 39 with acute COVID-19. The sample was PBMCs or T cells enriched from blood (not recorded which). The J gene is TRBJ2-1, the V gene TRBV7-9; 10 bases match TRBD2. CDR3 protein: CASSPWASGGPDEQFF. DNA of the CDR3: TGTGCCAGCAGCCCTTGGGCTAGCGGGGGCCCCGATGAGCAGTTCTTC.